This T cell receptor beta chain was sequenced during a study of immune evolution from preneoplasia to lung adenocarcinoma (TCRdb year 2021). Looking at the study overall: Immune contexture across lung adenocarcinoma precursors and invasive adenocarcinoma was profiled using immune gene expression, TCR sequencing and multiplex immunofluorescence. Whole exome sequencing and methylation data from the same cohort of nodules were integrated with the immune data. The sample size depended on which specimens were available, not on a prior power calculation. The TCR sequencing data were obtained from 45 to 60 patients. Resected precursor lesions (AAH, AIS, MIA) and invasive adenocarcinomas were compared against paired morphologically normal lung tissue. POLYSOLVER was used to infer Class I HLA alleles from exome data, while LOHHLA was used to detect allele-specific HLA loss. A total of 40 to 65 patients with pulmonary nodules who underwent surgical resection were included in the overall cohort. According to the study, over a hundred samples were used for TCR sequencing. General conclusions and limits of the study: Findings were based on association rather than direct causation; larger cohorts with long-term follow-up and longitudinal biopsies were deemed needed. Clonality was highest in normal lung, while later-stage lesions appeared to show lower clonality but higher T cell density and diversity. Because every patient came from Japan and China, how well the results apply to Western populations was uncertain. Normal lung had the highest top T cell clone frequencies, which appeared to decline progressively from AAH through AIS, MIA and invasive adenocarcinoma.

Points on this clone: The antigen it recognizes is unknown. No base-level quality is on record; no much larger clone is a single base apart.

The patients had resection in Japan or China between the mid-2010s and the late 2010s. Two lung cancer pathologists independently reviewed H&E slides to confirm the histologic diagnosis of every case. DNA was isolated from FFPE tissue using the AllPrep DNA/RNA FFPE Kit. TCR beta CDR3 regions were sequenced from DNA using the immunoSEQ hsTCRbeta Kit. The source study handled its data this way. TCR sequencing data were analysed with the ImmunoSEQ Analyzer. T cell clonality was calculated on productive rearrangements as 1 minus Pielou's evenness. T cell diversity was measured with the inverse Simpson index on productive templates. T cell density was TCR beta template counts normalized to usable DNA, estimated by amplifying and sequencing housekeeping genes. Two-sided Kruskal-Wallis tests were used to compare TCR metrics between histologic stages. Drawn from immuneACCESS, this table holds only the in-frame rearrangements with V and J called that TCRdb kept. Clones are partly lost; checked studies trace under half to an unresolved V gene and leave the rest unexplained. The V and J calls and clone size are taken from that table; D and trimming were inferred from the DNA. Counted in this sample were over 2,000 clones; around 77% of them appeared once. Approximately 12% of the sample goes to the ten largest clones.

Reading the germline V gene (reference sequence) gives CDR1 GTSNPN and CDR2 SVGIG. The CDR3 runs 15 amino acids, cysteine and phenylalanine included. The read is trimmed to its CDR3 DNA, 45 bases read in frame from base 1. Cut back by 2 bases and 0 bases, the V and J ends lie 13 bases apart. The clonotype was recovered from a person aged 55 to 70 with lung adenocarcinoma. The chain couples TRBV30 to TRBJ1-1; the D gene is possibly TRBD1, with 6 bases matching. Sequencing input: FFPE normal lung tissue adjacent to the tumor. The CDR3 in this case is CAWSQGTAMNTEAFF. Here is the DNA: TGTGCCTGGAGTCAGGGGACCGCGATGAACACTGAAGCTTTCTTT.